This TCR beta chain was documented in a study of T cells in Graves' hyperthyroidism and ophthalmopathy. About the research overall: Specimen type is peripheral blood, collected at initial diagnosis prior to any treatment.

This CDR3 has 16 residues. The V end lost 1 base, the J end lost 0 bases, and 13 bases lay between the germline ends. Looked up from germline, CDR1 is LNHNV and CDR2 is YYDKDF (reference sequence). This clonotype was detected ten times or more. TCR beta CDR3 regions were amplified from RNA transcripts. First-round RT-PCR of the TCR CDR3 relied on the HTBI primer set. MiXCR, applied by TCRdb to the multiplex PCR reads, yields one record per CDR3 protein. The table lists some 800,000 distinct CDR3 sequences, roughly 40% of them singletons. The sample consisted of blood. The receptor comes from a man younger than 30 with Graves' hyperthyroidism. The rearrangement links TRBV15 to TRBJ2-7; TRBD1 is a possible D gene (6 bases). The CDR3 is CATSRGVTGNSYEQYF. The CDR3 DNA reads TGTGCCACCAGCAGAGGTGTTACAGGGAACTCCTACGAGCAGTACTTC.